This TCR beta chain comes out of a study of long-term antiretroviral therapy in people with HIV. Between the trimmed V and J ends, which lost 4 bases and 8 bases, there was a span of 14 bases. The CDR3 extends over 13 amino acids. Germline loops: CDR1 MNHNS, CDR2 SASEGT. Assay version v3.0 of immunoSEQ was used, and it was run at survey level. Produced via immunoSEQ multiplex PCR; TCRdb's table is partial and in-frame only. The table includes about 39,000 clones, 70% to 90% detected once. The sample in question was unsorted PBMCs, obtained 1.2 years after starting antiretroviral therapy. The V and J genes are TRBV6-1 and TRBJ1-2; D gene uncertain. The origin of this receptor is a woman in her forties or fifties with HIV. The CDR3 protein is CASSGTINSGYTF. CDR3 DNA: TGTGCCAGCAGTGGTACCATCAATTCGGGCTACACCTTC.